This T cell receptor beta chain originates from a study of OX40 agonist ivuxolimab in advanced cancers. As for the study in general: Cancers in dose escalation were hepatocellular, melanoma, renal cell and head and neck. Broader study findings: Clonal expansion by week 6 occurred in CD4+ and CD8+ blood T cells (at 0.1 to 3.0 mg/kg).

About this clone: Its antigen remains unidentified.

The assay was immunoSEQ multiplex PCR, and TCRdb's table has in-frame clones only and misses some. The sample lists roughly 72,000 clones, approximately 84% occurring once. This CDR3 comprises 15 residues. The V gene's germline CDR1 is SGHRS and CDR2 YFSETQ. With 7 bases clipped from V and 6 bases from J, the junction kept 10 bases outside the gene matches. The receptor comes from an adult with an advanced solid tumor such as melanoma, head and neck, liver or kidney cancer. Sequencing used CD4+ or CD8+ T cells sorted from blood, obtained in a trial of the OX40 agonist ivuxolimab. The rearrangement links TRBV5-1 to TRBJ1-6, with 7 bases matching TRBD1. CDR3 nucleotide sequence: TGCGCCAGCTCCCAACTGGCAGGGGGTAATTCACCCCTCCACTTT. Its protein product is CASSQLAGGNSPLHF.